This TCR beta chain stems from a study of Graves' ophthalmopathy and Graves' hyperthyroidism. This clonotype occurred many times. Its ends do not fully match the called genes, so a read error is possible. The germline CDR1 and CDR2 sequences are SNHLY and FYNNEI. This CDR3 has 14 amino acids. The sequenced template was RNA, covering the TCR beta CDR3 region. First-round RT-PCR relied on HTBI primers, and a second-round multiplex PCR came next. One entry per CDR3 protein results from TCRdb running MiXCR on the multiplex PCR reads. The profile shows hundreds of thousands of distinct CDR3 sequences, about 24% of them singletons. The starting material, approximately 10 ml of fresh peripheral blood, provided the PBMCs.

The sequencing input was peripheral blood. The clonotype comes from a woman aged 18-29 years with stable Graves' hyperthyroidism. Some clones in this sample may be carry-over from other donors' samples. The rearrangement joins TRBV2 to TRBJ1-5; no clear D. CDR3 coding DNA: TGTGCCAGCAGTGGAGCATTTAGCAATCAGCTCCAGCATTTT. Its translation is CASSGAFSNQLQHF. The variable domain in full, with the rest retrieved from reference TRBV2 and TRBJ1-5, is EPEVTQTPSHQVTQMGQEVILRCVPISNHLYFYWYRQILGQKVEFLVSFYNNEISEKSEIFDDQFSVERPDGSNFTLKIRSTKLEDSAMYFCASSGAFSNQLQHFGDGTRLSIL.